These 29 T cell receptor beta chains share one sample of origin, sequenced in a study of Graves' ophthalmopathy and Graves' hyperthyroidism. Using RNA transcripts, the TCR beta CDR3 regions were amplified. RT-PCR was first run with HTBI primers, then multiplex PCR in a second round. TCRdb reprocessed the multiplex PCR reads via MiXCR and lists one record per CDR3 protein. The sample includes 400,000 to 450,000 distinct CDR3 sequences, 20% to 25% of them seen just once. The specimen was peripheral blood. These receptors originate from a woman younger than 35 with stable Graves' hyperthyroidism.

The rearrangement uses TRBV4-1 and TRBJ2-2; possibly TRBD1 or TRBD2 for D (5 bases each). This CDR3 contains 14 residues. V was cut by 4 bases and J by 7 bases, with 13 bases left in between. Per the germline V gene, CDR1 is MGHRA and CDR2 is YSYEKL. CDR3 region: CASSPPLGGGELFF. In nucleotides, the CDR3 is TGCGCCAGCAGCCCCCCCCTTGGGGGCGGGGAGCTGTTTTTT.

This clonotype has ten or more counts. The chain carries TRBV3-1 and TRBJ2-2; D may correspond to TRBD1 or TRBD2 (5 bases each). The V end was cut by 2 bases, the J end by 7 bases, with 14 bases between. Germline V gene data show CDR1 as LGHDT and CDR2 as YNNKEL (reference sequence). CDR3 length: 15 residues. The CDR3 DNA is TGTGCCAGCAGCCAAAGGGACCTAGGATTCGGGGAGCTGTTTTTT. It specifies CASSQRDLGFGELFF.

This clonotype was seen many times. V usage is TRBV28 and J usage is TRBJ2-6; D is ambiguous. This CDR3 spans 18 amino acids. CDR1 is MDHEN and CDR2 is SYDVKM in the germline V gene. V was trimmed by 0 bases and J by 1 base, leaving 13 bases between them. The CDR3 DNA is TGTGCCAGCAGTTTATGGGGCCACCGGAATTCTGGGGCCAACGTCCTGACTTTC. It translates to CASSLWGHRNSGANVLTF.

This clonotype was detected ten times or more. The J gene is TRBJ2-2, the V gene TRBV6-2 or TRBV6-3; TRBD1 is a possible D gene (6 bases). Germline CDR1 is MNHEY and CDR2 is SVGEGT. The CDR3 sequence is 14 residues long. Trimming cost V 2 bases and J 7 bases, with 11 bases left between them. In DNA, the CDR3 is TGTGCCAGCAGTTACGGACAGTCGGTCGGGGAGCTGTTTTTT. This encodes CASSYGQSVGELFF.

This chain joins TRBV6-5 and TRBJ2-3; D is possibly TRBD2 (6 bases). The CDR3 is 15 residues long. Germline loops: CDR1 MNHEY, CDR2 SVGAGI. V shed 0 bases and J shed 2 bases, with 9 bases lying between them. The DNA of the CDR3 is TGTGCCAGCAGTTACTCGTGGGGGGACACAGATACGCAGTATTTT. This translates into CASSYSWGDTDTQYF.

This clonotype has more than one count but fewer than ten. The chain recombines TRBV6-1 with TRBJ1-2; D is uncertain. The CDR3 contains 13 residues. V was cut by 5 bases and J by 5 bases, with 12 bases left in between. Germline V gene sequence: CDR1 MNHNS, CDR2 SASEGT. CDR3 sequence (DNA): TGTGCCAGCAGTCTAGACATGATTTATGGCTACACCTTC. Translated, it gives CASSLDMIYGYTF.

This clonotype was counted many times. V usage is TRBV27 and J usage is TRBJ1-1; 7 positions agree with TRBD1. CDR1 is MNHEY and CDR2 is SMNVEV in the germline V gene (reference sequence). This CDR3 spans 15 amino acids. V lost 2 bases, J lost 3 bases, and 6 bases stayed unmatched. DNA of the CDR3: TGTGCCAGCAGTTTAAGGACAGGTTTCGACACTGAAGCTTTCTTT. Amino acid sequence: CASSLRTGFDTEAFF.

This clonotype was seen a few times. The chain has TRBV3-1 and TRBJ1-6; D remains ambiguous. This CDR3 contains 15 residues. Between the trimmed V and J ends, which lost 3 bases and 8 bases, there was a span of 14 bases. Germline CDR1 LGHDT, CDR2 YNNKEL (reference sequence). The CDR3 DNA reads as TGTGCCAGCAGCCAGGAGCTTACGGGCCATTCACCCCTCCACTTT. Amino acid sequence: CASSQELTGHSPLHF.

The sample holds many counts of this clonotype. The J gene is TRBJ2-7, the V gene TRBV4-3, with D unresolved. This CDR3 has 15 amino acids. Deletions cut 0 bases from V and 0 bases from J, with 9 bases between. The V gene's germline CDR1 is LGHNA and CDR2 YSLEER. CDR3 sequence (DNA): TGCGCCAGCAGCCAAGATCGGACGGCCTCCTACGAGCAGTACTTC. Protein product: CASSQDRTASYEQYF.

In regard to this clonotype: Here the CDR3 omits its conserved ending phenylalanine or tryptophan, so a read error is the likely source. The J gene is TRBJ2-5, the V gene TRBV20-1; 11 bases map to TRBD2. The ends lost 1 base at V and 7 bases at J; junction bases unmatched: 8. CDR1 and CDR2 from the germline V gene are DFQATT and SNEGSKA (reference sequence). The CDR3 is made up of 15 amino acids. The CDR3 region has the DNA TGCAGTGCTAGAGTGGGGACTAGCGGTACAAGGACCCAGTACTAC. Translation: CSARVGTSGTRTQYY.

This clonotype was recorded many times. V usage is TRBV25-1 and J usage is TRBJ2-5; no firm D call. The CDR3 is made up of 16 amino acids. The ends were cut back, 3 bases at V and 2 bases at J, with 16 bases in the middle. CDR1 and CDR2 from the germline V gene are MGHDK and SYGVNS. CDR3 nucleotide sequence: TGTGCCAGCAGTGATACCGTACCCGTCACTCAAGAGACCCAGTACTTC. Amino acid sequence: CASSDTVPVTQETQYF.

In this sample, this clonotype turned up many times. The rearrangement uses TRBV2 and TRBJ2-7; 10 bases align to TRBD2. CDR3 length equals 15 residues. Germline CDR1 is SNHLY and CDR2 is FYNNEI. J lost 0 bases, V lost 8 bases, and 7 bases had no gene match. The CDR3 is CASGLAEISSYEQYF. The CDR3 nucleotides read TGTGCCAGCGGACTAGCGGAAATTAGCTCCTACGAGCAGTACTTC.

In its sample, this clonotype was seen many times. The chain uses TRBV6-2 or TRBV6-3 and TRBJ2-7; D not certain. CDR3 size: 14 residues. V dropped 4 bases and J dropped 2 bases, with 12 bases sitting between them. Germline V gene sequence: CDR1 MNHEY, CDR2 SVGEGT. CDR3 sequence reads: CASSSAFTAYEQYF. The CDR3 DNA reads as TGTGCCAGCAGTTCCGCGTTTACCGCCTACGAGCAGTACTTC.

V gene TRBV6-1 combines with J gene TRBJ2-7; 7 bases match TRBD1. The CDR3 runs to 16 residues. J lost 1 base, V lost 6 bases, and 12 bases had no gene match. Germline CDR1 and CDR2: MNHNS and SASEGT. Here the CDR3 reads CASRPRTGTISYEQYF. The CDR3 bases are TGTGCCAGCAGACCCAGGACAGGAACTATATCCTACGAGCAGTACTTC.

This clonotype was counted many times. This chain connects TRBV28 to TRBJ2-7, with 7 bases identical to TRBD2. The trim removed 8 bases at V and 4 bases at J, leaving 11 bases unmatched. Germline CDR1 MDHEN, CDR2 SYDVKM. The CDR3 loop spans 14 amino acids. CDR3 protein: CASARIAGYYEQYF. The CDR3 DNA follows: TGTGCCAGCGCCAGGATAGCGGGCTATTACGAGCAGTACTTC. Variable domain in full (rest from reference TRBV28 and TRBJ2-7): DVKVTQSSRYLVKRTGEKVFLECVQDMDHENMFWYRQDPGLGLRLIYFSYDVKMKEKGDIPEGYSVSREKKERFSLILESASTNQTSMYLCASARIAGYYEQYFGPGTRLTVT.

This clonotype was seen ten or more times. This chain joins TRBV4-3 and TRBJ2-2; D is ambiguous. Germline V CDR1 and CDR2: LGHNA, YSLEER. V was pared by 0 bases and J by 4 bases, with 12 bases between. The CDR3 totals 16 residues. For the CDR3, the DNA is TGCGCCAGCAGCCAAGATGCTCACGCCTCCACCGGGGAGCTGTTTTTT. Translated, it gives CASSQDAHASTGELFF.

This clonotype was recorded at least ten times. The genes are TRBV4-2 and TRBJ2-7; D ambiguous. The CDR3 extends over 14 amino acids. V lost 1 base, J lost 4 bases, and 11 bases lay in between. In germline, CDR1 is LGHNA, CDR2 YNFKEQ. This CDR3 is CASSQAWETYEQYF. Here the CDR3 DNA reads TGTGCCAGCAGCCAAGCTTGGGAAACGTACGAGCAGTACTTC.

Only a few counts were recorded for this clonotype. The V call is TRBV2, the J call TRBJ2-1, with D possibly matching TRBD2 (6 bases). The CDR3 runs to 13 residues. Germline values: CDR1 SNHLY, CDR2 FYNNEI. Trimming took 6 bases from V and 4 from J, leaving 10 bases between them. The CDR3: CASRREQYNEQFF. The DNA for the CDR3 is TGTGCCAGCAGACGGGAGCAGTACAATGAGCAGTTCTTC. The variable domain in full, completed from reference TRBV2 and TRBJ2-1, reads EPEVTQTPSHQVTQMGQEVILRCVPISNHLYFYWYRQILGQKVEFLVSFYNNEISEKSEIFDDQFSVERPDGSNFTLKIRSTKLEDSAMYFCASRREQYNEQFFGPGTRLTVL.

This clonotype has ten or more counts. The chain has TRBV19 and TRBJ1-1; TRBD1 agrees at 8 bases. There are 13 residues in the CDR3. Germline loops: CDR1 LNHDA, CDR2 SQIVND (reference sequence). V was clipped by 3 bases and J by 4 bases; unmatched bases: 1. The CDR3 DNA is TGTGCCAGTAGTATCCAGGGGGCCACTGAAGCTTTCTTT. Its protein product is CASSIQGATEAFF. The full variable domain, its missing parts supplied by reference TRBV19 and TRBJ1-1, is DGGITQSPKYLFRKEGQNVTLSCEQNLNHDAMYWYRQDPGQGLRLIYYSQIVNDFQKGDIAEGYSVSREKKESFPLTVTSAQKNPTAFYLCASSIQGATEAFFGQGTRLTVV.

CDR3 amino acids: CSARGVTDNTEAFF. In DNA, the CDR3 is TGCAGTGCTAGAGGGGTGACGGACAACACTGAAGCTTTCTTT. The rearrangement uses TRBV20-1 and TRBJ1-1; D remains ambiguous. Germline V CDR1 and CDR2: DFQATT, SNEGSKA (reference sequence). Trimming left V 1 base short and J 2 bases short, with 11 bases between. This CDR3 has 14 amino acids.

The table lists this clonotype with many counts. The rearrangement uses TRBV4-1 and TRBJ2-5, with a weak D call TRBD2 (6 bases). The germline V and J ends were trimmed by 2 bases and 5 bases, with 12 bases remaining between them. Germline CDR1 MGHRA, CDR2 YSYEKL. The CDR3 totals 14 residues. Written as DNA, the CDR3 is TGCGCCAGCAGCCAATGGTCAGGGAGGGAGACCCAGTACTTC. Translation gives CASSQWSGRETQYF.

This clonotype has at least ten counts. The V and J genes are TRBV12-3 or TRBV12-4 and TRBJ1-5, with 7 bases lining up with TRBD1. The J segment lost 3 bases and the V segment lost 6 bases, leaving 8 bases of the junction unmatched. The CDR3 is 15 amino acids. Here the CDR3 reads CASSFRDRTNQPQHF. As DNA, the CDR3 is TGTGCCAGCAGCTTCCGGGACAGAACCAATCAGCCCCAGCATTTT.

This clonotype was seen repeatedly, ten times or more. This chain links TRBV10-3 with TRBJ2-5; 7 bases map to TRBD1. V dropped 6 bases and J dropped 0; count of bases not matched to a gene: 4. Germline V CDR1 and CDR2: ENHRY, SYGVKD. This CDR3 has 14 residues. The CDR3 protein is CAIRSTGDQETQYF. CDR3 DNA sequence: TGTGCCATCAGATCAACAGGGGACCAAGAGACCCAGTACTTC.

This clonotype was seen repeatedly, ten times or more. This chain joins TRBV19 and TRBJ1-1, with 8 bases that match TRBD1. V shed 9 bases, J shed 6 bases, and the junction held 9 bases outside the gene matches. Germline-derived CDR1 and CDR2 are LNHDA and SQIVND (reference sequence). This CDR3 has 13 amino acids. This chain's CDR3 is CASTRTGTSEAFF. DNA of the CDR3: TGTGCCAGCACTAGGACAGGGACTTCTGAAGCTTTCTTT.

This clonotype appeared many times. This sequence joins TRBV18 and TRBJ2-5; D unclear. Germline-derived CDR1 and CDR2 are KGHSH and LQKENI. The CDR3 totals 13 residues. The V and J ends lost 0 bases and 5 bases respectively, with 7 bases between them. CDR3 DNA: TGTGCCAGCTCACCACCGATGGTGGAGACCCAGTACTTC. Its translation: CASSPPMVETQYF.

Here the CDR3 reads CASSSRGLSGELFF. CDR3 DNA sequence: TGTGCCAGCAGCTCCAGGGGGCTGAGCGGGGAGCTGTTTTTT. The chain joins TRBV7-3 to TRBJ2-2, with 8 bases lining up with TRBD1. Looked up from germline, CDR1 is SGHTA and CDR2 is FQGTGA. This CDR3 comprises 14 residues. The junction had 5 bases not matched to a gene; V was cut back by 4 bases and J by 7 bases.

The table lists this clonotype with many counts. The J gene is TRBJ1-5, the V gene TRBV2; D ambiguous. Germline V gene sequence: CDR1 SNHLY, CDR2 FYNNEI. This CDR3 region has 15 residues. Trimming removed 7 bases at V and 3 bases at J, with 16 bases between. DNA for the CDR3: TGTGCCAGCACGCCTGAACAGAACTTCAATCAGCCCCAGCATTTT. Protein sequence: CASTPEQNFNQPQHF.

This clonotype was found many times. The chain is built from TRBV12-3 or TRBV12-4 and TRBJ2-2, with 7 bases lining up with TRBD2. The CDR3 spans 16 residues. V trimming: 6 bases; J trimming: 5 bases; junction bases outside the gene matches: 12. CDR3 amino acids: CASRPVGREKTGELFF. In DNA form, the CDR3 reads TGTGCCAGCAGACCTGTGGGGCGGGAGAAGACCGGGGAGCTGTTTTTT.

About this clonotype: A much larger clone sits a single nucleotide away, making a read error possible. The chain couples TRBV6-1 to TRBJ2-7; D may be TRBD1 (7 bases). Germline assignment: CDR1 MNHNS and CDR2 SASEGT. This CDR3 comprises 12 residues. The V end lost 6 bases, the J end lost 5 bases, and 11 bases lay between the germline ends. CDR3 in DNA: TGTGCCAGCAGGGCAGGGGGGAACGAGCAGTACTTC. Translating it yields CASRAGGNEQYF.